This is a list of T cell receptor beta chains from one sample in a study of blood T cell repertoires in COVID-19. Profiling relied on immunoSEQ multiplex PCR, and the TCRdb table lists in-frame clones only, not all of them. The sample includes 20,000 to 30,000 clones, roughly 84% seen only once; the top ten take 25% to 35%. The sequenced material came from peripheral blood. Receptor source: a human donor in a cohort sampled during active COVID-19. Each CDR3 is given with its conserved first and last residue. The order of the fields is clone size, V gene, J gene, D gene, CDR3 protein, CDR3 DNA. The D gene is left open where the match is weak. Where a row states a size, it is once, few, many or the class of an expanded clone; other rows omit it.

abundance: medium-sized; v_gene: TRBV4-3; j_gene: TRBJ1-6; d_gene: TRBD1; CDR3aa: CASSQAGQRSPLHF; CDR3nt: TGCGCCAGCAGCCAGGCGGGACAGAGATCACCCCTCCACTTT
abundance: NA; v_gene: TRBV6-1; j_gene: TRBJ1-5; d_gene: NA; CDR3aa: CASSEEGRNQPQHF; CDR3nt: TGTGCCAGCAGTGAAGAGGGGCGCAATCAGCCCCAGCATTTT
abundance: NA; v_gene: TRBV2; j_gene: TRBJ2-2; d_gene: TRBD2; CDR3aa: CAIRGLAETNTGELFF; CDR3nt: TGTGCCATACGAGGACTAGCGGAAACGAACACCGGGGAGCTGTTTTTT
abundance: NA; v_gene: TRBV7-9; j_gene: TRBJ2-2; d_gene: NA; CDR3aa: CASSLKAGQRYTGELFF; CDR3nt: TGTGCCAGCAGCTTGAAGGCGGGACAGCGGTACACCGGGGAGCTGTTTTTT
abundance: NA; v_gene: TRBV7-6; j_gene: TRBJ2-2; d_gene: TRBD2; CDR3aa: CASSLGTSSTGELFF; CDR3nt: TGTGCCAGCAGCTTGGGGACTAGTTCCACCGGGGAGCTGTTTTTT
abundance: NA; v_gene: TRBV7-9; j_gene: TRBJ2-6; d_gene: NA; CDR3aa: CASSPSRGANVLTF; CDR3nt: TGTGCCAGCAGCCCATCCAGGGGGGCCAACGTCCTGACTTTC
abundance: NA; v_gene: TRBV18; j_gene: TRBJ2-1; d_gene: TRBD2; CDR3aa: CASSPSTSAGSEQFF; CDR3nt: TGTGCCAGCTCACCCTCGACTAGCGCGGGGAGTGAGCAGTTCTTC
abundance: NA; v_gene: TRBV6-5; j_gene: TRBJ2-7; d_gene: TRBD1; CDR3aa: CASRRGQGTYEQYF; CDR3nt: TGTGCCAGCAGGAGGGGGCAGGGCACCTACGAGCAGTACTTC
abundance: NA; v_gene: TRBV4-3; j_gene: TRBJ1-6; d_gene: NA; CDR3aa: CASSQEGGYMNSPLHF; CDR3nt: TGCGCCAGCAGCCAAGAGGGAGGGTACATGAATTCACCCCTCCACTTT
abundance: few; v_gene: TRBV10-1; j_gene: TRBJ2-7; d_gene: NA; CDR3aa: CASSESGGAPYEQYF; CDR3nt: TGCGCCAGCAGTGAGTCGGGTGGGGCCCCCTACGAGCAGTACTTC
abundance: NA; v_gene: TRBV20-1; j_gene: TRBJ2-7; d_gene: NA; CDR3aa: CSASGGTYEQYF; CDR3nt: TGCAGTGCAAGTGGCGGCACGTACGAGCAGTACTTC
abundance: NA; v_gene: TRBV5-1; j_gene: TRBJ1-3; d_gene: NA; CDR3aa: CASSLGSGEGGNTIYF; CDR3nt: TGCGCCAGCAGCTTGGGTTCAGGGGAAGGTGGAAACACCATATATTTT
abundance: few; v_gene: TRBV19; j_gene: TRBJ1-5; d_gene: NA; CDR3aa: CASSLASSNQPQHF; CDR3nt: TGTGCCAGTAGTTTAGCGAGTAGCAATCAGCCCCAGCATTTT
abundance: NA; v_gene: TRBV5-1; j_gene: TRBJ2-1; d_gene: TRBD2; CDR3aa: CASSTPLAGAINEQFF; CDR3nt: TGCGCCAGCAGCACCCCCCTAGCGGGAGCTATCAATGAGCAGTTCTTC
abundance: NA; v_gene: TRBV25-1; j_gene: TRBJ1-5; d_gene: NA; CDR3aa: CASSGQSYQPQHF; CDR3nt: TGTGCCAGCAGCGGACAGTCTTATCAGCCCCAGCATTTT
abundance: NA; v_gene: TRBV6-5; j_gene: TRBJ2-7; d_gene: TRBD1; CDR3aa: CASSRDRKNYEQYF; CDR3nt: TGTGCCAGCAGTCGGGACAGAAAAAACTACGAGCAGTACTTC
abundance: NA; v_gene: TRBV3-1/TRBV3-2; j_gene: TRBJ2-2; d_gene: TRBD2; CDR3aa: CASSQAGGDGFTGELFF; CDR3nt: TGTGCCAGCAGCCAAGCTGGGGGGGATGGGTTCACCGGGGAGCTGTTTTTT
abundance: NA; v_gene: TRBV6-5; j_gene: TRBJ1-1; d_gene: NA; CDR3aa: CASSPVRIAEAFF; CDR3nt: TGTGCCAGCAGTCCGGTGCGGATAGCTGAAGCTTTCTTT
abundance: few; v_gene: TRBV28; j_gene: TRBJ1-5; d_gene: TRBD1; CDR3aa: CASSRRGQGNQPQHF; CDR3nt: TGTGCCAGCAGCCGACGGGGACAGGGCAATCAGCCCCAGCATTTT
abundance: NA; v_gene: TRBV4-3; j_gene: TRBJ1-2; d_gene: NA; CDR3aa: CASSQDFQGYGYTF; CDR3nt: TGCGCCAGCAGCCAAGATTTCCAGGGCTATGGCTACACCTTC
abundance: many; v_gene: TRBV6-5; j_gene: TRBJ1-5; d_gene: TRBD1; CDR3aa: CASKKGQGSNQPQHF; CDR3nt: TGTGCCAGCAAGAAAGGACAGGGAAGCAATCAGCCCCAGCATTTT
abundance: NA; v_gene: TRBV4-1; j_gene: TRBJ2-1; d_gene: NA; CDR3aa: CASSRSGGITYNEQFF; CDR3nt: TGCGCCAGCAGCCGATCAGGCGGGATAACCTACAATGAGCAGTTCTTC
abundance: NA; v_gene: TRBV19; j_gene: TRBJ1-5; d_gene: NA; CDR3aa: CASSNRQHSNQPQHF; CDR3nt: TGTGCCAGTAGTAATCGACAGCATAGCAATCAGCCCCAGCATTTT
abundance: NA; v_gene: TRBV6-5; j_gene: TRBJ1-5; d_gene: NA; CDR3aa: CASGAWAGDQPQHF; CDR3nt: TGTGCCAGCGGGGCCTGGGCGGGGGATCAGCCCCAGCATTTT
abundance: NA; v_gene: TRBV28; j_gene: TRBJ2-3; d_gene: NA; CDR3aa: CASSSSLRLSDTDTQYF; CDR3nt: TGTGCCAGCAGTTCGAGCCTCCGGCTAAGCGACACAGATACGCAGTATTTT
abundance: NA; v_gene: TRBV18; j_gene: TRBJ2-7; d_gene: NA; CDR3aa: CASSPLGREYEQYF; CDR3nt: TGTGCCAGCTCACCATTAGGCAGGGAATACGAGCAGTACTTC
abundance: NA; v_gene: TRBV19; j_gene: TRBJ1-3; d_gene: NA; CDR3aa: CASSMGPSGNTIYF; CDR3nt: TGTGCCAGTAGTATGGGCCCCTCTGGAAACACCATATATTTT
abundance: few; v_gene: TRBV19; j_gene: TRBJ1-5; d_gene: NA; CDR3aa: CASSIDLGGRSNQPQHF; CDR3nt: TGTGCCAGTAGTATAGATCTGGGGGGGAGAAGCAATCAGCCCCAGCATTTT
abundance: NA; v_gene: TRBV18; j_gene: TRBJ1-6; d_gene: NA; CDR3aa: CASSPVAVDNSPLHF; CDR3nt: TGTGCCAGCTCACCTGTAGCTGTCGATAATTCACCCCTCCACTTT
abundance: NA; v_gene: TRBV5-1; j_gene: TRBJ2-7; d_gene: NA; CDR3aa: CASSFGAYEQYF; CDR3nt: TGCGCCAGCAGCTTCGGGGCCTACGAGCAGTACTTC
abundance: NA; v_gene: TRBV9; j_gene: TRBJ1-6; d_gene: TRBD1; CDR3aa: CASSDRTGALGGNSPLHF; CDR3nt: TGTGCCAGCAGCGACCGGACAGGGGCCCTAGGGGGTAATTCACCCCTCCACTTT
abundance: few; v_gene: TRBV9; j_gene: TRBJ1-2; d_gene: NA; CDR3aa: CASSGDGEAGWYGYTF; CDR3nt: TGTGCCAGCAGCGGCGACGGGGAGGCTGGGTGGTATGGCTACACCTTC
abundance: NA; v_gene: TRBV28; j_gene: TRBJ2-1; d_gene: NA; CDR3aa: CASSLLRGTYHNEQFF; CDR3nt: TGTGCCAGCAGTTTATTACGGGGAACTTACCACAATGAGCAGTTCTTC
abundance: NA; v_gene: TRBV6-6; j_gene: TRBJ2-7; d_gene: NA; CDR3aa: CASSYGGHTYEEQYF; CDR3nt: TGTGCCAGCAGCTACGGGGGACACACCTACGAGGAGCAGTACTTC
abundance: NA; v_gene: TRBV7-8; j_gene: TRBJ2-3; d_gene: TRBD2; CDR3aa: CASSLSSGGPTDTQYF; CDR3nt: TGTGCCAGCAGCTTGTCTAGCGGGGGGCCGACAGATACGCAGTATTTT
abundance: NA; v_gene: TRBV7-9; j_gene: TRBJ1-4; d_gene: TRBD1; CDR3aa: CASSQQGIVEKLFF; CDR3nt: TGTGCCAGCAGCCAACAGGGGATAGTTGAAAAACTGTTTTTT
abundance: few; v_gene: TRBV6-5; j_gene: TRBJ1-2; d_gene: TRBD1; CDR3aa: CASRLNRGDYGYTF; CDR3nt: TGTGCCAGCAGACTCAACAGGGGAGACTATGGCTACACCTTC
abundance: NA; v_gene: TRBV6-1; j_gene: TRBJ1-1; d_gene: NA; CDR3aa: CASSDDRIGFRAEAFF; CDR3nt: TGTGCCAGCAGTGACGACAGGATCGGGTTCCGGGCTGAAGCTTTCTTT
abundance: NA; v_gene: TRBV5-1; j_gene: TRBJ2-3; d_gene: TRBD2; CDR3aa: CASSSRLGPLFSGRGGDTQYF; CDR3nt: TGCGCCAGCAGCTCCCGGCTCGGGCCCCTGTTTAGCGGGCGAGGTGGTGATACGCAGTATTTT
abundance: NA; v_gene: TRBV11-2; j_gene: TRBJ2-5; d_gene: NA; CDR3aa: CASSYFATAYQETQYF; CDR3nt: TGTGCCAGCAGCTACTTCGCGACTGCGTACCAAGAGACCCAGTACTTC